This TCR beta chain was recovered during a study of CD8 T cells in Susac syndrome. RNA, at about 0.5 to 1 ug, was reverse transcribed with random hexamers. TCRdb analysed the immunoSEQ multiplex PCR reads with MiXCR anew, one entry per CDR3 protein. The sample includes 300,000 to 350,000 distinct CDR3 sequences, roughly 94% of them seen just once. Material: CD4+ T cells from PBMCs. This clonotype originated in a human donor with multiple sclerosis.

The CDR3 reads CASSQDRSTGVVEKLFF. CDR3 nucleotide sequence: TGCGCCAGCAGCCAAGATCGGTCGACAGGGGTGGTTGAAAAACTGTTTTTT. The chain uses TRBV4-3 and TRBJ1-4; the match to TRBD1 covers 8 bases. The germline CDR1 and CDR2 sequences are LGHNA and YSLEER. The CDR3 totals 17 residues. The V segment lost 0 bases and the J segment 7 bases; nucleotides outside the gene matches: 10.